This TCR beta chain was captured by sequencing in a study of identical twins' blood T cells. The donors were healthy female monozygous twins, three pairs in total. TCRdb passed the 5' RACE reads through MiXCR, listing each CDR3 protein once. Among 350,000 to 400,000 distinct CDR3 sequences listed, roughly 30% were seen once. Germline V gene sequence: CDR1 MNHEY, CDR2 SMNVEV (reference sequence). The CDR3 totals 12 residues. V shed 10 bases and J shed 5 bases, with 14 bases lying between them. The clonotype originates from a woman aged 18-49 years in good health. Sequenced material: PBMCs. This chain uses TRBV27 with TRBJ1-2; D call uncertain. CDR3 sequence reads: CATASTPYGYTF. The CDR3 coding sequence is TGTGCCACCGCTAGCACCCCATATGGCTACACCTTC.